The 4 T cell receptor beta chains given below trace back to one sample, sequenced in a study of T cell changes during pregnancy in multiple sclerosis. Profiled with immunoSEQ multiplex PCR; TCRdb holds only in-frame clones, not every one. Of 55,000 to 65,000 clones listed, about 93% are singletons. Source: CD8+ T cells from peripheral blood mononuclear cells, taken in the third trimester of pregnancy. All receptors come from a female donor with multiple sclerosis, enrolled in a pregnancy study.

CDR3 in amino acids: CASSVAGAYNEQFF. In DNA form, the CDR3 reads TGTGCCAGCAGCGTGGCGGGAGCCTACAATGAGCAGTTCTTC. The rearrangement uses TRBV9 and TRBJ2-1; 7 nucleotides match TRBD2. The CDR3 is 14 amino acids. Germline CDR1 and CDR2: SGDLS and YYNGEE. With V trimmed by 2 bases and J by 2 bases, 1 base remained unmatched.

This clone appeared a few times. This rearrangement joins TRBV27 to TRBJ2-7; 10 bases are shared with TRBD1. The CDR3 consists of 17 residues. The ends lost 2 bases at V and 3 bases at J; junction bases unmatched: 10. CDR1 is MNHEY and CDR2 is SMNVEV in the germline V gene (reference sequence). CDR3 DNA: TGTGCCAGCAGTTTAGCCTCACTCCGGGACAGGGGCTACGAGCAGTACTTC. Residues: CASSLASLRDRGYEQYF.

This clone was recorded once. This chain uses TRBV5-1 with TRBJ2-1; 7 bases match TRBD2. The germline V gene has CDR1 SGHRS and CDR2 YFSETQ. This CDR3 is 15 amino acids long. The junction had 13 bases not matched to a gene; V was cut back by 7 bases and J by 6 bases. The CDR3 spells CASYVSGAYGNEQFF. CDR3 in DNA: TGCGCCAGCTACGTGAGCGGGGCTTACGGCAATGAGCAGTTCTTC.

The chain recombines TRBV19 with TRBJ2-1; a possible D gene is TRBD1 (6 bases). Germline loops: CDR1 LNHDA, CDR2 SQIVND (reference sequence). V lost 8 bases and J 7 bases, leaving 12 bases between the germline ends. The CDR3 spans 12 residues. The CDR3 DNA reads TGTGCCAGTGGAATACAGGGAAATGAGCAGTTCTTC. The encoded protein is CASGIQGNEQFF.